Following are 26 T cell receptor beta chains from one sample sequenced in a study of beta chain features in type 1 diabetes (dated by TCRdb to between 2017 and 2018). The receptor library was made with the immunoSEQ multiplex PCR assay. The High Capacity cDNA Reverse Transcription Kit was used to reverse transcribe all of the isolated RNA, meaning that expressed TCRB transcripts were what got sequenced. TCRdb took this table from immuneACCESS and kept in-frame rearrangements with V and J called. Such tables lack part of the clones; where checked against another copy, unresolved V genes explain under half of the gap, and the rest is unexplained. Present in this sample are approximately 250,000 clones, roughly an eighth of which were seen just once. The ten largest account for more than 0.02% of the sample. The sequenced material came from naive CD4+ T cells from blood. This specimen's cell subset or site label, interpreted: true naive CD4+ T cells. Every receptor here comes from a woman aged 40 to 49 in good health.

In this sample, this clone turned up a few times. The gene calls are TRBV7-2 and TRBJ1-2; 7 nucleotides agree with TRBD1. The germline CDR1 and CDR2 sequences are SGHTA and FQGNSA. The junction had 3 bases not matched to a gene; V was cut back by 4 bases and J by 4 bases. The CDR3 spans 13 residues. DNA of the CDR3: TGTGCCAGCAGCTCACAGGGGAGCTATGGCTACACCTTC. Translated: CASSSQGSYGYTF.

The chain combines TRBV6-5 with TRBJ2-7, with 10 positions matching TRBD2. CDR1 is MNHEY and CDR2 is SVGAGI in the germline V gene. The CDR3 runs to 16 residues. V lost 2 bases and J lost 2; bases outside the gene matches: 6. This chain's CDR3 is CASSYSGGATTYEQYF. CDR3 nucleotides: TGTGCCAGCAGTTACAGCGGGGGGGCAACCACCTACGAGCAGTACTTC.

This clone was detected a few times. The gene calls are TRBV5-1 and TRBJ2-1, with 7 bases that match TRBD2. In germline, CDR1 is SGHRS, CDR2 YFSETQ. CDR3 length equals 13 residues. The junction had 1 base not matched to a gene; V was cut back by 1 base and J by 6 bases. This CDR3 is CASSLWTSNEQFF. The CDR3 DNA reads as TGCGCCAGCAGCTTGTGGACTAGCAATGAGCAGTTCTTC.

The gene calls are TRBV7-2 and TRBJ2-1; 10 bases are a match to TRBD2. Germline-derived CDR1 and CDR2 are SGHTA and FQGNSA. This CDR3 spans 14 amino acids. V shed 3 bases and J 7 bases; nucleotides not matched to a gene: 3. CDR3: CASSFGLADNEQFF. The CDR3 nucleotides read TGTGCCAGCAGCTTCGGACTAGCGGATAATGAGCAGTTCTTC. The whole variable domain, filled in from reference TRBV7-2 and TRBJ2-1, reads GAGVSQSPSNKVTEKGKDVELRCDPISGHTALYWYRQSLGQGLEFLIYFQGNSAPDKSGLPSDRFSAERTGGSVSTLTIQRTQQEDSAVYLCASSFGLADNEQFFGPGTRLTVL.

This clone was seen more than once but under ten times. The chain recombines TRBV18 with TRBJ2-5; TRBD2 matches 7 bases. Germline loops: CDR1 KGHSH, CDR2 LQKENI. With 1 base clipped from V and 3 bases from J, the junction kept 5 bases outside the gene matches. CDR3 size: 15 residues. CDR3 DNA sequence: TGTGCCAGCTCACCACTCGGGGGAGGGAAAGAGACCCAGTACTTC. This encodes CASSPLGGGKETQYF.

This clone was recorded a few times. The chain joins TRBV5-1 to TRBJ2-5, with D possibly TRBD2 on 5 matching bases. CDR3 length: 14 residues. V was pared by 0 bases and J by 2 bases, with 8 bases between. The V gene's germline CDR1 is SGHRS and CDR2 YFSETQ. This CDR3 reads CASSLVRGQETQYF. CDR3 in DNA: TGCGCCAGCAGCTTGGTTAGAGGGCAAGAGACCCAGTACTTC.

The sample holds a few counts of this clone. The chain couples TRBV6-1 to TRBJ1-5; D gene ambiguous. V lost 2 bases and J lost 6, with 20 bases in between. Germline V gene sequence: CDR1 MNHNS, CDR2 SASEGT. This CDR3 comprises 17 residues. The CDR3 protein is CASSELRNRVAFQPQHF. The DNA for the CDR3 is TGTGCCAGCAGTGAATTAAGGAACCGGGTTGCGTTTCAGCCCCAGCATTTT.

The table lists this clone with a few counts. As DNA, the CDR3 is TGTGCCAGCAGCCCCTGGACAGGGGAAAGTGAAGCTTTCTTT. This encodes CASSPWTGESEAFF. This chain connects TRBV7-2 to TRBJ1-1; TRBD1 matches at 9 bases. The CDR3 consists of 14 residues. Germline CDR1 and CDR2: SGHTA and FQGNSA. The J segment lost 7 bases and the V segment lost 5 bases, leaving 8 bases of the junction unmatched.

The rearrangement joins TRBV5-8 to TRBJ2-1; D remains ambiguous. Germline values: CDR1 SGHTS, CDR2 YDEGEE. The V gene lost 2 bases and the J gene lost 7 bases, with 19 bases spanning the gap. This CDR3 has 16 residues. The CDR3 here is CASSFRLTPPPNEQFF. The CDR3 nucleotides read TGTGCCAGCAGCTTCCGGCTGACTCCCCCACCAAATGAGCAGTTCTTC.

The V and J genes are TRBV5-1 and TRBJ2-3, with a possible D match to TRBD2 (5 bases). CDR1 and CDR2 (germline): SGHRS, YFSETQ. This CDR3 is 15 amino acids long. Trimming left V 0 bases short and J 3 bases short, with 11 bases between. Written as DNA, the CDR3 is TGCGCCAGCAGCTTGGACGGGAATCCGACAGATACGCAGTATTTT. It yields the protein CASSLDGNPTDTQYF. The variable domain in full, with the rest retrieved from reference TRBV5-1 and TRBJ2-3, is KAGVTQTPRYLIKTRGQQVTLSCSPISGHRSVSWYQQTPGQGLQFLFEYFSETQRNKGNFPGRFSGRQFSNSRSEMNVSTLELGDSALYLCASSLDGNPTDTQYFGPGTRLTVL.

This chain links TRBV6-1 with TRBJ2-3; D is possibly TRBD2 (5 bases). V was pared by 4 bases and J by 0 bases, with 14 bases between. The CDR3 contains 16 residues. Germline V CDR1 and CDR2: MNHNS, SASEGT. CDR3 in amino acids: CASSVLASLSTDTQYF. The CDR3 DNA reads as TGTGCCAGCAGTGTTTTGGCTAGCCTTAGCACAGATACGCAGTATTTT.

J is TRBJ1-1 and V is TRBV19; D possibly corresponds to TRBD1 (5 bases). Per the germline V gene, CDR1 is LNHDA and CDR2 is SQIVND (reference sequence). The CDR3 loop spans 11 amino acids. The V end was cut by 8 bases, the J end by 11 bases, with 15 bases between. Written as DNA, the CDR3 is TGTGCCAGTCGAAGGGGTCGTGTGGCTTTCTTT. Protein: CASRRGRVAFF. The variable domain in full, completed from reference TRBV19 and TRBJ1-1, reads DGGITQSPKYLFRKEGQNVTLSCEQNLNHDAMYWYRQDPGQGLRLIYYSQIVNDFQKGDIAEGYSVSREKKESFPLTVTSAQKNPTAFYLCASRRGRVAFFGQGTRLTVV.

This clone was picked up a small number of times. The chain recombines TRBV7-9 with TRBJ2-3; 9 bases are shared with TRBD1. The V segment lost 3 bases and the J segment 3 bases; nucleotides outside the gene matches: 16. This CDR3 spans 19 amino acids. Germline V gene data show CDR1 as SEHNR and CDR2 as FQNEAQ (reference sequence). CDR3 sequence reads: CASSFSGSGQGRMTDTQYF. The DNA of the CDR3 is TGTGCCAGCAGCTTCTCGGGATCTGGACAGGGGAGAATGACAGATACGCAGTATTTT.

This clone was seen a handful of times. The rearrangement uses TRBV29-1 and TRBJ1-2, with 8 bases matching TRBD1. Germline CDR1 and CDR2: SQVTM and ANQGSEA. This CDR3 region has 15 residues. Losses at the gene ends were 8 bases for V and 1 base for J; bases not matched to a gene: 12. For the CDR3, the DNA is TGCAGCACCAGACAGGGGTTGACCGTTAACTATGGCTACACCTTC. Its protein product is CSTRQGLTVNYGYTF.

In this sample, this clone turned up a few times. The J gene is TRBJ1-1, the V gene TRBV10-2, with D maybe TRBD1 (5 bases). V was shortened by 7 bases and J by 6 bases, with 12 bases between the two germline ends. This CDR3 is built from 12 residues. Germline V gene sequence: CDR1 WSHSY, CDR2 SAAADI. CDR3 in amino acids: CASTGVAPEAFF. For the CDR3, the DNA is TGCGCCAGCACGGGGGTTGCTCCTGAAGCTTTCTTT.

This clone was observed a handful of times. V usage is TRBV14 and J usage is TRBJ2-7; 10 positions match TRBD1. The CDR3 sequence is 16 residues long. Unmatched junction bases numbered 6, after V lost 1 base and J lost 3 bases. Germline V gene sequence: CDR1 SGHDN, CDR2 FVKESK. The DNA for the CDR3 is TGTGCCAGCAGCCAAGGCCCCGGGACAGGGGACTACGAGCAGTACTTC. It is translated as CASSQGPGTGDYEQYF.

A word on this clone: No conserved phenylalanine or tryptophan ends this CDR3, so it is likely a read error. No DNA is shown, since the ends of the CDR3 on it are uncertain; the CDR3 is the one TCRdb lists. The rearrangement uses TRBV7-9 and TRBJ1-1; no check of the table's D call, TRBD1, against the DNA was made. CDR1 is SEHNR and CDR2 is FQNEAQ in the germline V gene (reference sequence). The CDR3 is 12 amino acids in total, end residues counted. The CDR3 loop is CASSQTTGGLSV.

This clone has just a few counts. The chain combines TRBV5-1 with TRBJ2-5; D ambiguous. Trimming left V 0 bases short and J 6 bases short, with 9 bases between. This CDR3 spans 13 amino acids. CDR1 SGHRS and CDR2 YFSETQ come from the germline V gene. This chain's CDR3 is CASSLAQQQTQYF. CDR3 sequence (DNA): TGCGCCAGCAGCTTGGCGCAACAGCAGACCCAGTACTTC.

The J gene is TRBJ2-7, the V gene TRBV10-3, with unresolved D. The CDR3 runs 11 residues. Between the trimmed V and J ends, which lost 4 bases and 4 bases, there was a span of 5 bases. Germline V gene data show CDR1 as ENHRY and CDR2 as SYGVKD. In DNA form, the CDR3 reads TGTGCCATCAGTGCAGGATACGAGCAGTACTTC. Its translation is CAISAGYEQYF.

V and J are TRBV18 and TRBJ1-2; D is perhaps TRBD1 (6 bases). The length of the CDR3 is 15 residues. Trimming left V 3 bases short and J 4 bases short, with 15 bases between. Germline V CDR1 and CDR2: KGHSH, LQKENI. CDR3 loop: CASSPLRTEFYGYTF. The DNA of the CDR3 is TGTGCCAGCTCACCTCTCCGGACAGAGTTCTATGGCTACACCTTC.

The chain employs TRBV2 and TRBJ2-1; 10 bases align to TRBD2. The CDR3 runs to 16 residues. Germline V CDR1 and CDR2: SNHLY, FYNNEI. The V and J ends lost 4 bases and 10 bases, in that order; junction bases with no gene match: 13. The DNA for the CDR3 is TGTGCCAGCAGTGTCTCCCAGCGGGGGGGCCTAAGGGAGCAGTTCTTC. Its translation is CASSVSQRGGLREQFF.

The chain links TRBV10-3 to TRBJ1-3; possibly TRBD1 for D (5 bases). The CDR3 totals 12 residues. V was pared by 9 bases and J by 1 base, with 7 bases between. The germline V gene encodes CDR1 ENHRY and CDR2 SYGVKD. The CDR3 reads CAIAGSGNTIYF. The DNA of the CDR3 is TGTGCCATAGCAGGGTCTGGAAACACCATATATTTT.

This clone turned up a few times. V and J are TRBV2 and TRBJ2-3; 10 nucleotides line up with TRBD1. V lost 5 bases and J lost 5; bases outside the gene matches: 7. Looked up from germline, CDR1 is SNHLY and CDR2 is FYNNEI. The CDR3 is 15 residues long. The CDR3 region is CASSSQGQGRDTQYF. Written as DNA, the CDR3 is TGTGCCAGCAGTAGCCAGGGACAGGGGAGAGATACGCAGTATTTT.

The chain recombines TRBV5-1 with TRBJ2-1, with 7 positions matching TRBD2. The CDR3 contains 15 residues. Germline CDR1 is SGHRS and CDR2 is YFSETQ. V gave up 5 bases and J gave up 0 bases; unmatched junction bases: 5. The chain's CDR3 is CASRDGGGSYNEQFF. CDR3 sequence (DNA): TGCGCCAGCAGAGATGGCGGGGGCTCCTACAATGAGCAGTTCTTC.

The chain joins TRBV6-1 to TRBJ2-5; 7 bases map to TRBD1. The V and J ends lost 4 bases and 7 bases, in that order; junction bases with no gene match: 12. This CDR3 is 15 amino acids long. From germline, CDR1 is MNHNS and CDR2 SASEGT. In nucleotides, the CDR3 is TGTGCCAGCAGTGGTGAGAACAGGGGCCGAGGGACCCAGTACTTC. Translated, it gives CASSGENRGRGTQYF.

CDR3 in amino acids: CASRQIGTPTYEQYF. CDR3 bases: TGCGCCAGCCGTCAAATAGGGACTCCAACCTACGAGCAGTACTTC. V and J are TRBV5-1 and TRBJ2-7; possible D gene TRBD2, 6 bases. This CDR3 has 15 residues. The V end lost 7 bases, the J end lost 2 bases, and 19 bases lay between the germline ends. Looked up from germline, CDR1 is SGHRS and CDR2 is YFSETQ.